The next 8 T cell receptor beta chains were all read from a single sample in a study of T cell changes during pregnancy in multiple sclerosis. Measured with immunoSEQ multiplex PCR; TCRdb has only the in-frame clones, and not every one. Here the sample spans more than 35,000 clones, around 93% being singletons. The sequencing here drew on CD4+ T cells from peripheral blood mononuclear cells, taken in the third trimester of pregnancy. These receptors originate from a female donor in good health, enrolled as a control in a pregnancy study.

The chain combines TRBV7-2 with TRBJ2-1, with 11 bases matching TRBD2. The CDR3 totals 15 residues. V was pared by 5 bases and J by 4 bases, with 4 bases of the junction left unmatched. Per germline, CDR1 SGHTA and CDR2 FQGNSA. For the CDR3, the DNA is TGTGCCAGCAGCCCCACTAGCGGGGGATACAATGAGCAGTTCTTC. This gives the protein CASSPTSGGYNEQFF.

J is TRBJ1-5 and V is TRBV7-8; 7 positions agree with TRBD1. V lost 8 bases and J lost 6; bases outside the gene matches: 10. There are 14 residues in the CDR3. In germline, CDR1 is SGHVS, CDR2 FQNEAQ. Here the CDR3 reads CASHRGQGLQPQHF. DNA for the CDR3: TGTGCCAGCCATAGGGGGCAGGGCCTTCAGCCCCAGCATTTT.

This clone was seen only once. The gene calls are TRBV7-8 and TRBJ1-3, with 7 positions matching TRBD1. This CDR3 has 16 amino acids. From germline, CDR1 is SGHVS and CDR2 FQNEAQ. The V gene end was trimmed by 0 bases and the J gene end by 1 base; junction bases not matched to a gene: 3. This chain's CDR3 is CASSLARTGSGNTIYF. DNA for the CDR3: TGTGCCAGCAGCTTAGCGAGGACAGGTTCTGGAAACACCATATATTTT.

This sequence joins TRBV9 and TRBJ1-2; D is perhaps TRBD1 (6 bases). V lost 4 bases and J 0 bases, leaving 10 bases between the germline ends. The CDR3 has 14 residues. The germline V gene has CDR1 SGDLS and CDR2 YYNGEE. The CDR3: CASSPRTANYGYTF. CDR3 nucleotides: TGTGCCAGCAGCCCTCGGACAGCTAACTATGGCTACACCTTC.

The V call is TRBV14, the J call TRBJ2-7, with TRBD1 identical over 11 bases. V lost 6 bases to trimming and J lost 0 bases; unmatched junction nucleotides: 4. There are 15 residues in the CDR3. Per the germline V gene, CDR1 is SGHDN and CDR2 is FVKESK. The CDR3 DNA sequence: TGTGCCAGCAGGCGGACAGGGGGCCTCTCCTACGAGCAGTACTTC. This translates into CASRRTGGLSYEQYF.

This clone has a handful of counts. V and J are TRBV20-1 and TRBJ1-2, with D possibly being TRBD1 (5 bases). Germline V CDR1 and CDR2: DFQATT, SNEGSKA (reference sequence). Trimming removed 8 bases from V and 2 bases from J, with 9 bases in between. This CDR3 comprises 11 residues. This chain's CDR3 is CSPRGNYGYTF. CDR3 nucleotide sequence: TGCAGTCCACGGGGGAACTATGGCTACACCTTC.

V gene TRBV29-1 combines with J gene TRBJ2-3; D might be TRBD1 (5 bases). The CDR3 spans 11 residues. Germline V gene lookup returns CDR1 SQVTM and CDR2 ANQGSEA. Trimming removed 8 bases at V and 2 bases at J, with 8 bases between. This CDR3 is CSIRVTDTQYF. As DNA, the CDR3 is TGCAGCATCAGGGTCACAGATACGCAGTATTTT.

J is TRBJ1-5 and V is TRBV18; possibly TRBD1 for D (5 bases). The germline gives CDR1 KGHSH, CDR2 LQKENI. The CDR3 contains 13 residues. V gave up 3 bases and J gave up 9 bases, with 12 bases separating them. The CDR3 DNA reads TGTGCCAGCTCACCCAACCAGGGAAGGCCCCAGCATTTT. Translation gives CASSPNQGRPQHF.